The next 8 T cell receptor beta chains were all read from a single sample in a study of cytotoxic CD8 clonotypes in ibrutinib-treated CLL. Produced via immunoSEQ multiplex PCR; TCRdb's table is partial and in-frame only. The sample carries some 200,000 clones, roughly 77% recorded once. The sample was PBMCs, taken after 12 months of ibrutinib treatment. The receptors were gathered from a human donor with chronic lymphocytic leukemia.

The chain is built from TRBV30 and TRBJ1-4; no clear D. V lost 3 bases and J 7 bases, leaving 9 bases between the germline ends. Germline CDR1 is GTSNPN and CDR2 is SVGIG (reference sequence). There are 12 residues in the CDR3. CDR3: CAWSSWGEKLFF. The CDR3 coding sequence is TGTGCCTGGAGCTCTTGGGGTGAAAAACTGTTTTTT.

The rearrangement uses TRBV7-9 and TRBJ1-1, with D uncertain. The CDR3 runs to 14 residues. The V gene's germline CDR1 is SEHNR and CDR2 FQNEAQ (reference sequence). Trimming shortened V by 4 bases and J by 4 bases, and 13 bases separated the two germline ends. In DNA form, the CDR3 reads TGTGCCAGCAGCTACGGGAACAGAGGCACTGAAGCTTTCTTT. Translated: CASSYGNRGTEAFF.

This clone was counted between two and nine times. The chain is built from TRBV14 and TRBJ1-2, with 10 bases identical to TRBD1. V gave up 1 base and J gave up 8 bases; unmatched junction bases: 4. The CDR3 has 14 amino acids. Germline V CDR1 and CDR2: SGHDN, FVKESK. CDR3 region: CASSQGQGAEGYTF. The CDR3 coding sequence is TGTGCCAGCAGCCAAGGACAGGGGGCGGAGGGCTACACCTTC.

The chain combines TRBV29-1 with TRBJ2-7; the match to TRBD1 covers 9 bases. This CDR3 spans 14 amino acids. Germline V gives CDR1 SQVTM, CDR2 ANQGSEA. The V segment lost 5 bases and the J segment 5 bases; nucleotides outside the gene matches: 10. Here the CDR3 DNA reads TGCAGCGTTCCCCGGGACAGGGTCGGGGACGAGCAGTACTTC. This gives the protein CSVPRDRVGDEQYF.

The chain combines TRBV4-2 with TRBJ2-7; 7 positions agree with TRBD1. CDR3 length: 15 amino acids. CDR1 and CDR2 (germline): LGHNA, YNFKEQ. The junction had 7 bases not matched to a gene; V was cut back by 3 bases and J by 2 bases. The CDR3 nucleotides are TGTGCCAGCAGCCAGGAGGACAGGTCCCCCTACGAGCAGTACTTC. Protein: CASSQEDRSPYEQYF.

This chain links TRBV4-3 with TRBJ2-1; D call uncertain. This CDR3 has 16 amino acids. Trimming took 0 bases from V and 4 from J, leaving 13 bases between them. Germline CDR1 is LGHNA and CDR2 is YSLEER. The CDR3 reads CASSQEVAAFYNEQFF. CDR3 nucleotides: TGCGCCAGCAGCCAAGAGGTGGCCGCCTTTTACAATGAGCAGTTCTTC.

The V and J genes are TRBV5-6 and TRBJ2-1; D ambiguous. The CDR3 consists of 11 residues. V shed 0 bases and J shed 11 bases, with 6 bases lying between them. Germline CDR1 and CDR2: SGHDT and YYEEEE. The CDR3, as DNA: TGTGCCAGCAGCTTGGGTGGGAAGCAGTTCTTC. This encodes CASSLGGKQFF.

The rearrangement uses TRBV5-1 and TRBJ1-3, with TRBD1 as a possible D gene (6 bases). The CDR3 loop spans 15 amino acids. Trimming removed 6 bases from V and 0 bases from J, with 13 bases in between. CDR1 and CDR2 (germline): SGHRS, YFSETQ. DNA for the CDR3: TGCGCCAGCAAAGGGGGGGCTCTCTCTGGAAACACCATATATTTT. It yields the protein CASKGGALSGNTIYF.